This T cell receptor beta chain was documented in a study of beta chain features in type 1 diabetes. Study-level results: Type 1 diabetes patients had moderately but significantly shorter TCRB CDR3s in all four CD4+ subsets.

Via the markers CD45RO/CCR7/CD25/CD127/CD95/CD27, stem cell-like memory, regulatory, central memory and naive CD4+ cells were sorted. This clone occurred a few times. Its antigen is undetermined. The authors reverse transcribed all of the isolated RNA, so sequencing captured expressed TCRB transcripts. Clones were sequenced by immunoSEQ multiplex PCR, and TCRdb holds only the in-frame ones, with some missing. Here the sample spans 640,000 or so clones, roughly 13% being singletons. This CDR3 has 13 amino acids. The ends lost 9 bases at V and 1 base at J; junction bases unmatched: 1. Germline V gene data show CDR1 as ENHRY and CDR2 as SYGVKD.

The chain is built from TRBV10-3 and TRBJ2-3, with 10 bases identical to TRBD2. This sequence was found in a man aged 18 to 30 with type 1 diabetes. Source material: naive CD4+ T cells from blood. CDR3 coding DNA: TGTGCCATTACTAGCGGGGGCACAGATACGCAGTATTTT. Protein: CAITSGGTDTQYF.